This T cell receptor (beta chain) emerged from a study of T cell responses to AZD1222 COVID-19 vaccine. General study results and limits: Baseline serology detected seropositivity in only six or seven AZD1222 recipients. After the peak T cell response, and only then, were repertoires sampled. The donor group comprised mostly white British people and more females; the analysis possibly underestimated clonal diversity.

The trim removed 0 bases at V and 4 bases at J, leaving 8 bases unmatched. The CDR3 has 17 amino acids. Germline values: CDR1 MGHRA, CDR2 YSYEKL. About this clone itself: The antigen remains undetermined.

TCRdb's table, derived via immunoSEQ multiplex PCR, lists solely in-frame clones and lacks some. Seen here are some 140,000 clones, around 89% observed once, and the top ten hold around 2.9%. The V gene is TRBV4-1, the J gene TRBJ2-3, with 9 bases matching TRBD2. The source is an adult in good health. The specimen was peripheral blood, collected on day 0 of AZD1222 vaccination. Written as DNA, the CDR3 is TGCGCCAGCAGCCAAGATGTGTTGGGCGGGGGGGCAGATACGCAGTATTTT. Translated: CASSQDVLGGGADTQYF.